This is a list of T cell receptor beta chains from one sample in a study of post-analysis software for immune sequencing data. TCRdb recomputed calls from the PCR reads with MiXCR, one row per CDR3 protein. There are 750,000 to 900,000 distinct CDR3 sequences in the sample; approximately 44% occur only once, and 4.9% lies in the top ten. The material sequenced was blood. Receptors were obtained from a girl aged 5-17 years with multiple sclerosis. Each CDR3 is given with its conserved first and last residue. D genes are given only for firm matches. Size is stated for part of the rows, as once, few or many counts, or as a class when the clone is expanded.

>TRBV20-1|few|TRBJ1-2|-
CSARLTENYGYTF
TGCAGTGCTAGATTAACAGAAAACTATGGCTACACCTTC
>TRBV6-5|few|TRBJ2-7|-
CASSYIPTTLGAGNRYEQYF
TGTGCCAGCAGTTACATCCCCACCACTCTTGGGGCGGGAAACCGCTACGAGCAGTACTTC
>TRBV5-1|-|TRBJ2-1|-
CASSFGEWTDNEQFF
TGCGCCAGCAGCTTCGGGGAGTGGACAGACAATGAGCAGTTCTTC
>TRBV12-3/TRBV12-4|-|TRBJ1-1|-
CASRFERTDTEAFF
TGTGCCAGCAGATTCGAAAGGACGGACACTGAAGCTTTCTTT
>TRBV15|-|TRBJ2-1|TRBD2
CATSRVVGTSGRGNEQFF
TGTGCCACCAGCAGAGTCGTCGGGACTAGCGGGAGAGGCAACGAGCAGTTCTTC
>TRBV12-5|once|TRBJ2-7|TRBD2
CASGFGTSGLGEQYF
TGTGCTAGTGGTTTCGGGACTAGCGGACTGGGTGAGCAGTACTTC
>TRBV4-3|-|TRBJ1-5|TRBD1
CASSHRTGGDQPQHF
TGCGCCAGCAGCCATCGGACAGGGGGGGACCAGCCCCAGCATTTT
>TRBV7-2|-|TRBJ2-7|-
CASSFGRRHSYEQYF
TGTGCCAGCAGCTTTGGGCGGAGGCACTCCTACGAGCAGTACTTC
>TRBV6-1|-|TRBJ2-1|TRBD2
CASGQLAGGLYNEQFF
TGTGCCAGCGGCCAACTAGCGGGAGGGCTTTACAATGAGCAGTTCTTC
>TRBV30|-|TRBJ2-7|TRBD1
CAWSIQRGLSYEQYF
TGTGCCTGGAGTATACAAAGGGGGCTCTCCTACGAGCAGTACTTC
>TRBV20-1|few|TRBJ2-7|-
CSARDSRISYEQYF
TGCAGTGCTAGAGATTCCAGGATCTCCTACGAGCAGTACTTC
>TRBV4-3|few|TRBJ1-4|TRBD1
CASSQLTGSGEKLFF
TGCGCCAGCAGCCAACTGACAGGGAGTGGGGAAAAACTGTTTTTT
>TRBV29-1|-|TRBJ1-2|-
CSVSGQMAGYTF
TGCAGCGTTTCAGGACAGATGGCTGGCTACACCTTC
>TRBV20-1|-|TRBJ1-2|TRBD1
CSARDWKGASGYTF
TGCAGTGCTAGAGATTGGAAGGGGGCGAGCGGCTACACCTTC
>TRBV4-2|many|TRBJ2-1|TRBD2
CASSQGPGLAVYNEQFF
TGTGCCAGCAGCCAAGGACCGGGACTAGCGGTTTACAATGAGCAGTTCTTC